This TCR beta chain was obtained from a study of Ad26.COV2.S vaccination and SARS-CoV-2 variants (dated by TCRdb to about 2021). About the full investigation: Donors in the vaccine arm were drawn from COV1001, a phase I-IIa trial of Ad26.COV2.S in healthy adults that was multicentre, randomized, double-blind and placebo-controlled. A total of approximately 32 samples were included in the TCR-sequenced set, comprising roughly 19 Ad26.COV2.S vaccine recipients, 5 placebo recipients and 8 SARS-CoV-2 convalescent individuals. TCRbeta repertoire sequencing was used to assess the specificity and breadth of SARS-CoV-2-reactive T cell receptors after Ad26.COV2.S vaccination. Participants in the trial were split at random into five groups of five each, receiving low-dose or high-dose Ad26.COV2.S once or twice, or else placebo on both occasions. Investigators remained blinded to trial group allocation during experiments and outcome assessment. Ad26.COV2.S was administered intramuscularly at 5 x 10^10 or 1 x 10^11 viral particles, either as a single shot or as two shots given 56 days apart.

The full study reports these points: Vaccine and placebo recipients had comparable non-spike TCR breadth, which fits with the vaccine containing only spike. After vaccination, spike-specific CD8+ and CD4+ T cell responses were reported to show substantial breadth. Ad26.COV2.S recipients had higher spike-specific TCR breadth than placebo recipients (P = 0.0014). The authors noted that total T cell responses may have been underestimated by the TCR breadth and depth analyses. Comparing responses between vaccine doses or regimens was not something the study was powered to do.

This clone was detected a few times. Which antigen it targets is not known. The sample holds no much larger clone one base away, and base qualities are not on file. Counted from cysteine to phenylalanine, this CDR3 has 14 amino acids. The DNA shown is the 42-base CDR3, in frame from base 1. From a lookup of the germline V gene, CDR1 and CDR2 are SGHTA and FQGNSA. V is reduced by 1 base and J by 1 base, leaving a spacing of 7 bases between them. The sample's treatment or condition label is to be understood as: 15 to 20 received Ad26.COV2.S at low or high dose, single or two shots; about 5 received placebo; per-sample allocation not given. Repertoires of vaccine and placebo recipients were sequenced from samples taken on day 63 after the first injection. Between 29 July and 7 August 2020, Cohort 1b enrolled around 25 adults aged 18-55 years at one site in Boston, USA. As a vaccine, Ad26.COV2.S was a replication-incompetent adenovirus type 26 vector that expressed a prefusion-stabilized SARS-CoV-2 spike protein derived from the original Wuhan strain.

The immunoSEQ Assay was the method used to sequence TCRbeta CDR3 regions. After extraction, genomic DNA underwent amplification by bias-controlled multiplex PCR, followed by high-throughput sequencing. Per the original workflow: Collapsing and filtering of sequences were performed to quantify the absolute abundance of each unique TCRbeta CDR3 region. T cell fraction was estimated by normalizing TCRbeta template counts to usable DNA, with usable DNA measured through amplification of reference genes found in all nucleated cells. Repertoire TCRs were annotated as SARS-CoV-2-specific by exact matching of V gene, CDR3 amino acid sequence and J gene to a known reactive TCR set. MIRA supplied the reference SARS-CoV-2 TCR set, which was filtered for enrichment in COVID-19-positive ImmuneCODE repertoires so that public or cross-reactive TCRs were removed. Based on the MIRA antigens, annotated TCRs were further analysed at the level of specific ORF or position within ORF. Breadth was defined as the number of annotated unique rearrangements divided by the total number of unique productive rearrangements, and depth was defined as the summed frequency of the annotated unique rearrangements. TCR breadth was compared between groups using two-sided Wilcoxon rank-sum tests. The clones in this table, taken by TCRdb from immuneACCESS, are in-frame only. Not every clone is retained; where verified, under half of the shortfall comes from an unresolved V gene, and the cause of the rest is unknown. V and J calls and clone size are those listed in that table; D and trimming were worked out from the DNA. The sample table lists more than 300,000 clones, roughly 90% of them with a count of one. Around 11% of the sample lies in the top ten.

This receptor was obtained from a person aged 18-65 years who received the Ad26.COV2.S COVID-19 vaccine or a placebo. The input for sequencing was peripheral blood, taken in a trial of Ad26.COV2.S vaccine versus placebo. The rearrangement combines TRBV7-2 with TRBJ1-1; no D segment can be confidently identified. The DNA sequence is as follows: TGTGCCAGCAGCTTAGTTGTATCGAACACTGAAGCTTTCTTT. Its amino acids are CASSLVVSNTEAFF. Here the CDR3 is joined to the reference TRBV7-2 and TRBJ1-1 genes, and the full variable domain is: GAGVSQSPSNKVTEKGKDVELRCDPISGHTALYWYRQSLGQGLEFLIYFQGNSAPDKSGLPSDRFSAERTGGSVSTLTIQRTQQEDSAVYLCASSLVVSNTEAFFGQGTRLTVV.